The rows below give T cell receptor beta chains drawn from one sample of a study of technical replicates of blood from four donors. Using immunoSEQ multiplex PCR, the repertoire was profiled, and TCRdb retains in-frame clones only, with some absent. This sample has roughly 60,000 clones, with about 95% found just once. What was sequenced was PBMCs. These receptors originate from a human donor in good health. Some clones in this sample may be carry-over from other donors' samples. CDR3s include the opening cysteine and the closing phenylalanine or tryptophan. Each record gives: CDR3 DNA, CDR3 protein, V gene, J gene, D gene, clone size. D genes are given only for firm matches. Not every row has a clone size; where given, it reads once, few, many or a size class.

cdr3_nt: TGTGCCAGCAGCCTCGGCGGAGGGCCTGCCGGTAATGAAAAACTGTTTTTT
cdr3_aa: CASSLGGGPAGNEKLFF
v_call: TRBV7-2
j_call: TRBJ1-4
d_call: -
clone_size: -

cdr3_nt: TGCGCCAGCAGCCAAGGACAGGGTCCCCGCTCCGAGGGCTACACCTTC
cdr3_aa: CASSQGQGPRSEGYTF
v_call: TRBV4-1
j_call: TRBJ1-2
d_call: TRBD1
clone_size: -

cdr3_nt: TGTGCCAGCAGCGCCATGGGGACAGGGTCCGATACGCAGTATTTT
cdr3_aa: CASSAMGTGSDTQYF
v_call: TRBV9
j_call: TRBJ2-3
d_call: TRBD1
clone_size: -

cdr3_nt: TGTGCCGCTAGCGGAGCCCTTGGGCTCAATGAGCAGTTCTTC
cdr3_aa: CAASGALGLNEQFF
v_call: TRBV7-9
j_call: TRBJ2-1
d_call: TRBD2
clone_size: -

cdr3_nt: TGTGCCAGCAGTGGGGGCCCCCGGGACTACCTTAACGCGAACACCGGGGAGCTGTTTTTT
cdr3_aa: CASSGGPRDYLNANTGELFF
v_call: TRBV6-1
j_call: TRBJ2-2
d_call: TRBD2
clone_size: -

cdr3_nt: TGTGCCAGCAGTTACTCGAGTCACCAGGAGCTGTTTTTT
cdr3_aa: CASSYSSHQELFF
v_call: TRBV6-6
j_call: TRBJ2-2
d_call: -
clone_size: -

cdr3_nt: TGTGCCAGCAGCCAAGATGAGGAGCGTTTTGAGCAGTTCTTC
cdr3_aa: CASSQDEERFEQFF
v_call: TRBV4-2
j_call: TRBJ2-1
d_call: -
clone_size: -

cdr3_nt: TGTGCCAGCAGCTTAGTAGCGGGAGGGCCACGCGAGCAGTTCTTC
cdr3_aa: CASSLVAGGPREQFF
v_call: TRBV7-9
j_call: TRBJ2-1
d_call: TRBD2
clone_size: once

cdr3_nt: TGCAGCGTAAACCGCGGGTGGGGCACAGATACGCAGTATTTT
cdr3_aa: CSVNRGWGTDTQYF
v_call: TRBV29-1
j_call: TRBJ2-3
d_call: -
clone_size: once

cdr3_nt: TGTGCCAGCAGCTCGGGGCAGGGGGCAGGATATACGCAGTATTTT
cdr3_aa: CASSSGQGAGYTQYF
v_call: TRBV5-4
j_call: TRBJ2-3
d_call: TRBD1
clone_size: once

cdr3_nt: TGTGCCAGCAGTTATCGGGACAGGGGGACTGAAGCTTTCTTT
cdr3_aa: CASSYRDRGTEAFF
v_call: TRBV6-5
j_call: TRBJ1-1
d_call: TRBD1
clone_size: -

cdr3_nt: TGTGCCAGCAGCTTAGATTTCCAGCGGGTAGCCAAAAACATTCAGTACTTC
cdr3_aa: CASSLDFQRVAKNIQYF
v_call: TRBV11-2
j_call: TRBJ2-4
d_call: -
clone_size: -

cdr3_nt: TGTGCCAGCAGAAGCGGACAGGGGGCCTACAATGAGCAGTTCTTC
cdr3_aa: CASRSGQGAYNEQFF
v_call: TRBV6-5
j_call: TRBJ2-1
d_call: TRBD1
clone_size: -

cdr3_nt: TGTGCCAGTAGTGGTCTCGGGGTCGCGGAGCCCCAGCATTTT
cdr3_aa: CASSGLGVAEPQHF
v_call: TRBV19
j_call: TRBJ1-5
d_call: -
clone_size: -

cdr3_nt: TGTGCCACCAGGCGAGAGGGGGGGCACAACACCGGGGAGCTGTTTTTT
cdr3_aa: CATRREGGHNTGELFF
v_call: TRBV7-2
j_call: TRBJ2-2
d_call: -
clone_size: -

cdr3_nt: TGTGCCTGGAGTGCCCTCCGGGACAGCGTCTCCTACGAGCAGTACTTC
cdr3_aa: CAWSALRDSVSYEQYF
v_call: TRBV30
j_call: TRBJ2-7
d_call: TRBD1
clone_size: -

cdr3_nt: TGTGCCAGCACCCTCCCCTCGGCGGGCAGCGAAGCTTTCTTT
cdr3_aa: CASTLPSAGSEAFF
v_call: TRBV7-9
j_call: TRBJ1-1
d_call: -
clone_size: -

cdr3_nt: TGTGCCACCAAGAGGGTTTCTAGCAATCAGCCCCAGCATTTT
cdr3_aa: CATKRVSSNQPQHF
v_call: TRBV6-5
j_call: TRBJ1-5
d_call: -
clone_size: -

cdr3_nt: TGTGCCAGCAGCCAAGAGAGACTGGAGCAAGAGACCCAGTACTTC
cdr3_aa: CASSQERLEQETQYF
v_call: TRBV4-2
j_call: TRBJ2-5
d_call: -
clone_size: -

cdr3_nt: TGCGCCAGCAGCTTGCGGGGACTAGCGGGGAGGGTGAGCACAGATACGCAGTATTTT
cdr3_aa: CASSLRGLAGRVSTDTQYF
v_call: TRBV5-1
j_call: TRBJ2-3
d_call: TRBD2
clone_size: once

cdr3_nt: TGTGCTAGTGGACTACAACAGGGGGTCGTCTATGGCTACACCTTC
cdr3_aa: CASGLQQGVVYGYTF
v_call: TRBV12-5
j_call: TRBJ1-2
d_call: TRBD1
clone_size: -

cdr3_nt: TGTGCCAGCAGCTCCCTCTCCTATAATTCACCCCTCCACTTT
cdr3_aa: CASSSLSYNSPLHF
v_call: TRBV11-1
j_call: TRBJ1-6
d_call: -
clone_size: -

cdr3_nt: TGCGCCAGCAGCTTGTTTGGACAGGTGGGCACCGGGGAGCTGTTTTTT
cdr3_aa: CASSLFGQVGTGELFF
v_call: TRBV5-1
j_call: TRBJ2-2
d_call: TRBD1
clone_size: -

cdr3_nt: TGTGCCAGCAGTCCCGGGACTAGCAGCACCGGGGAGCTGTTTTTT
cdr3_aa: CASSPGTSSTGELFF
v_call: TRBV7-7
j_call: TRBJ2-2
d_call: TRBD2
clone_size: -

cdr3_nt: TGTGCCACCAGCAGAGGGTCTAGCGGGGGGGTTCAAGAGACCCAGTACTTC
cdr3_aa: CATSRGSSGGVQETQYF
v_call: TRBV15
j_call: TRBJ2-5
d_call: TRBD2
clone_size: -

cdr3_nt: TGTGCCAGCAGCCAAGCGCTAAGCTCCTACGAGCAGTACTTC
cdr3_aa: CASSQALSSYEQYF
v_call: TRBV4-2
j_call: TRBJ2-7
d_call: -
clone_size: -